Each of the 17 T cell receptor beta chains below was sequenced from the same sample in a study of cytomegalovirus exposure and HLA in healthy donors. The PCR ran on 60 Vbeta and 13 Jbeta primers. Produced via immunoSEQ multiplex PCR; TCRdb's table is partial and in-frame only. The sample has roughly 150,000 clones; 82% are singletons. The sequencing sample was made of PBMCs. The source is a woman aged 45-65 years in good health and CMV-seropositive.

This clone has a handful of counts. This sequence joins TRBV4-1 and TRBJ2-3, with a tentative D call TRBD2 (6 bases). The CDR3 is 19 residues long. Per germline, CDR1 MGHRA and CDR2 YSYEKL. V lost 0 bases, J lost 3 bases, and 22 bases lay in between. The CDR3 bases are TGCGCCAGCAGCCAAGATCCGGCGGGATCACTACTAGCTACAGATACGCAGTATTTT. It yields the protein CASSQDPAGSLLATDTQYF.

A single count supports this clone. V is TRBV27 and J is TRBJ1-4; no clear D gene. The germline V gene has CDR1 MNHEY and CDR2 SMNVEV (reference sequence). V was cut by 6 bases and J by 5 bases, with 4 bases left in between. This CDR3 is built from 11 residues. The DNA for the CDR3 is TGTGCCAGCAGGTCAAATGAAAAACTGTTTTTT. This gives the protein CASRSNEKLFF.

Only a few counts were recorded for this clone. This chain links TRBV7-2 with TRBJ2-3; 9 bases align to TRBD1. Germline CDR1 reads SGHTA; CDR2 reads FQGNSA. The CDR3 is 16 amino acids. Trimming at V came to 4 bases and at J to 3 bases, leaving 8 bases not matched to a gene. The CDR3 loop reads CASSSSPGTGTDTQYF. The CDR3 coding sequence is TGTGCCAGCAGCTCGAGCCCCGGGACAGGGACAGATACGCAGTATTTT.

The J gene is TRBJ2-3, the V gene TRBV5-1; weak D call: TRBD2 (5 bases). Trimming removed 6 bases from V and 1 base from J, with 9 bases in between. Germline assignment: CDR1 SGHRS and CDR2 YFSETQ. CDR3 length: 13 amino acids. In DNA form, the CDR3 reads TGCGCCAGCAATCGGGGAGGCACAGATACGCAGTATTTT. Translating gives CASNRGGTDTQYF.

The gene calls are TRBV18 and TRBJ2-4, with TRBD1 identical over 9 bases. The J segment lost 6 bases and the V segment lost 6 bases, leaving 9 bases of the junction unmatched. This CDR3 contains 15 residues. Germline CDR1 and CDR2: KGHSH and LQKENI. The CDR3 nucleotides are TGTGCCAGCTCGGGAAATACGGGACAGGGAAACATTCAGTACTTC. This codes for CASSGNTGQGNIQYF.

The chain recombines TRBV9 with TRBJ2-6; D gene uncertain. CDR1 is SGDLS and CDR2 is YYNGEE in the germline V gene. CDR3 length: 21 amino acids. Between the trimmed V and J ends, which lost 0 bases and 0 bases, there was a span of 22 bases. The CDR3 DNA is TGTGCCAGCAGCGTAGTTATCGGCAGCGCGTCGATCAGCTCTGGGGCCAACGTCCTGACTTTC. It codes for CASSVVIGSASISSGANVLTF.

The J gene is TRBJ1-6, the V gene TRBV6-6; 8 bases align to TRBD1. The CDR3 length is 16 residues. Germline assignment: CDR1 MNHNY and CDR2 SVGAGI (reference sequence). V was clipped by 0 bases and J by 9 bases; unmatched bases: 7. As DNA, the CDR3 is TGTGCCAGCAGTTACTCGCCCGGGACAGGAAGTTCACCCCTCCACTTT. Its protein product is CASSYSPGTGSSPLHF.

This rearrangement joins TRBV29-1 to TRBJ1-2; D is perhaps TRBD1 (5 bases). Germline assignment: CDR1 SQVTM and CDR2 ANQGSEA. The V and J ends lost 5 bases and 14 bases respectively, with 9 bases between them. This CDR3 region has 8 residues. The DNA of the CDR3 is TGCAGCGTTCCAGGGTTGACCTTC. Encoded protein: CSVPGLTF.

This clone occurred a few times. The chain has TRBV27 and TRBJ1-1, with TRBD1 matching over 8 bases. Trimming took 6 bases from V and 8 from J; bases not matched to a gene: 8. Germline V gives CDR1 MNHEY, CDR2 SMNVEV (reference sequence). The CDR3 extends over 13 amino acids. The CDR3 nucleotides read TGTGCCAGCAGCATTGACAGGGGTGGGGAAGCTTTCTTT. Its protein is CASSIDRGGEAFF.

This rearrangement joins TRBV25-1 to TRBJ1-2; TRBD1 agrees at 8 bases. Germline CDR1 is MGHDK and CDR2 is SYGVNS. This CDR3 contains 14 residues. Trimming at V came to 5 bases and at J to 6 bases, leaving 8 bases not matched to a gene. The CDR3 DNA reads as TGTGCCAGCAGTCCAACGACAGGGGTGCATGGCTACACCTTC. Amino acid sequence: CASSPTTGVHGYTF.

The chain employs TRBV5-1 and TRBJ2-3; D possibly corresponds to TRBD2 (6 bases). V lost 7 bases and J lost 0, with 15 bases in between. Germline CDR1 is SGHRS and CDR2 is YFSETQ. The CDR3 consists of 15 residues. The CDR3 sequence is CASAAGGFSTDTQYF. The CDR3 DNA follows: TGCGCCAGCGCTGCTGGGGGGTTTAGCACAGATACGCAGTATTTT.

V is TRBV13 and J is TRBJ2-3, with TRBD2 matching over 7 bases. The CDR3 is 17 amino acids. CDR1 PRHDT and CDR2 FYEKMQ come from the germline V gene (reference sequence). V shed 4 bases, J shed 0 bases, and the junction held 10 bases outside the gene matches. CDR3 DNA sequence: TGTGCCAGCAGCTCCTTCAAACTAGCGCTTAGCACAGATACGCAGTATTTT. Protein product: CASSSFKLALSTDTQYF.

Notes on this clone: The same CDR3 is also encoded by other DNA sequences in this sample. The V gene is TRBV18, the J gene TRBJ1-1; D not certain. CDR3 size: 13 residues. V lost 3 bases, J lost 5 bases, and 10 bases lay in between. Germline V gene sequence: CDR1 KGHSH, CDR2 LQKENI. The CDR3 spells CASSPARDTEAFF. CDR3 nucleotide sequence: TGTGCCAGCTCACCGGCTCGGGATACTGAAGCTTTCTTT.

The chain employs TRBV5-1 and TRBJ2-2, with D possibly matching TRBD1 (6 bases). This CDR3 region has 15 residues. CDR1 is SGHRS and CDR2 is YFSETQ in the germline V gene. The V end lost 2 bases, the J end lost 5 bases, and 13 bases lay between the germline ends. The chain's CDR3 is CASSLRPGETGELFF. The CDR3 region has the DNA TGCGCCAGCAGCTTAAGACCAGGGGAGACCGGGGAGCTGTTTTTT.

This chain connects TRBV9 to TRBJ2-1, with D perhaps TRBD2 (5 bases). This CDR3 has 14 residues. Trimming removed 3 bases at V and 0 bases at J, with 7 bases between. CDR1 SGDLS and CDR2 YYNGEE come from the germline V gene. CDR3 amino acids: CASSGAVSYNEQFF. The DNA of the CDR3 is TGTGCCAGCAGCGGAGCGGTCTCCTACAATGAGCAGTTCTTC.

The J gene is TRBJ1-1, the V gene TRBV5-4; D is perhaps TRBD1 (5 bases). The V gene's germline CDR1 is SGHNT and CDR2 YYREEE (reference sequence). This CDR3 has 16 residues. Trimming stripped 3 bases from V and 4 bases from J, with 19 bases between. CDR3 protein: CASSWGGTSGLTEAFF. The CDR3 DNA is TGTGCCAGCAGCTGGGGGGGGACTTCAGGGCTCACTGAAGCTTTCTTT.

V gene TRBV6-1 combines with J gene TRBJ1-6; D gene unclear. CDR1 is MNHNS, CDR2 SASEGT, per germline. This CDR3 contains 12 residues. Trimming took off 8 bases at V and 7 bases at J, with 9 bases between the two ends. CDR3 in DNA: TGTGCCAGCGGTCGGGAAAATTCACCCCTCCACTTT. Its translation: CASGRENSPLHF.